This T cell receptor beta chain came from a study of blood T cell repertoires in COVID-19. Study context: Whether acute or convalescent, the COVID-19 samples came from the United States, Italy and Spain.

The V gene's germline CDR1 is SGHVS and CDR2 FNYEAQ. The CDR3 is made up of 15 amino acids. Trimming at V came to 1 base and at J to 6 bases, leaving 3 bases not matched to a gene. In the original analysis: Estimation of nucleated cell counts was performed using reference gene primer amplification. Sequencing was performed with immunoSEQ multiplex PCR; in TCRdb, only in-frame clones are kept and a portion is missing. For V, J and clone size, that table is used; D and trimming come from the DNA. The repertoire holds over 100,000 clones, with around 84% as singletons. Sequences were obtained from peripheral blood. This chain joins TRBV7-6 and TRBJ2-2; TRBD2 aligns across 9 bases. This TCR was sampled from a man aged 50-60 years with active or convalescent COVID-19. The CDR3: CASSLGSGGSGELFF. The CDR3 nucleotides are TGTGCCAGCAGCTTAGGGAGCGGGGGGTCCGGGGAGCTGTTTTTT.